This T cell receptor (beta chain) comes out of a study of blood T cell repertoires in COVID-19. Overall study: Collection of acute and convalescent COVID-19 samples took place in the United States, Italy and Spain.

This clone has only one observation. Authors' data handling: Nucleated cell counts were estimated from reference gene primer amplification. TCRdb keeps only in-frame clones here, not all; method: immunoSEQ multiplex PCR. Clonal size and the V and J genes are those of that table, whereas D and trimming came from the DNA. The table lists hundreds of thousands of clones, 87% of them singletons. This CDR3 is 14 amino acids long. V was clipped by 5 bases and J by 7 bases; unmatched bases: 5. CDR1 is SNHLY and CDR2 is FYNNEI in the germline V gene. This TCR derives from a woman between 40 and 55 years old who had recovered from COVID-19. The rearrangement uses TRBV2 and TRBJ1-4, with TRBD1 identical over 9 bases. Material for sequencing was PBMCs or T cells enriched from blood (not recorded which). The CDR3 region is CASSPTGGGEKLFF. CDR3 DNA sequence: TGTGCCAGCAGTCCGACAGGGGGGGGTGAAAAACTGTTTTTT.